A single sample is the source of the 9 T cell receptor beta chains below, sequenced in a study of T cells in Graves' hyperthyroidism and ophthalmopathy. Amplification of TCR beta CDR3 regions was performed using RNA transcripts as template. Carried out on the TCR CDR3, a first-round RT-PCR used the HTBI primer set. TCRdb re-derived calls from the multiplex PCR reads in MiXCR, one entry per CDR3 protein. The data show over 250,000 distinct CDR3 sequences, about a sixth seen once. What was sequenced was blood. Receptor source: a woman aged 55 to 70 with Graves' ophthalmopathy.

Concerning this clonotype: A much larger clone sits a single nucleotide away, making a read error possible. The chain is built from TRBV5-1 and TRBJ2-1; 8 bases line up with TRBD2. The J call may be in error: the DNA end matches TRBJ2-7 better. The length of the CDR3 is 14 residues. Germline V gene data show CDR1 as SGHRS and CDR2 as YFSETQ. The CDR3 DNA sequence: TGCGCCAGCCAATTAGCGGGGACCTACAATGAGCAGTACTTC. Translating gives CASQLAGTYNEQYF.

This chain connects TRBV10-1 to TRBJ2-7, with D possibly being TRBD1 (6 bases). Per germline, CDR1 WNHNN and CDR2 SYGVQD (reference sequence). The CDR3 length is 15 residues. The V and J ends lost 0 bases and 1 base respectively, with 10 bases between them. The CDR3 sequence: CASSESPDRSYEQYF. The CDR3 nucleotides read TGCGCCAGCAGTGAGTCTCCGGACAGATCCTACGAGCAGTACTTC.

This chain joins TRBV7-9 and TRBJ1-3, with D hard to call. The CDR3 is 14 amino acids. V was cut by 5 bases and J by 0 bases, with 8 bases left in between. Germline CDR1 and CDR2: SEHNR and FQNEAQ (reference sequence). The CDR3 DNA reads as TGTGCCAGCAGCCTTTTCGACTCTGGAAACACCATATATTTT. Protein product: CASSLFDSGNTIYF.

This clonotype was detected ten times or more. This chain joins TRBV6-2 or TRBV6-3 and TRBJ1-5; D is possibly TRBD1 (6 bases). Germline V gene lookup returns CDR1 MNHEY and CDR2 SVGEGT. The CDR3 covers 17 residues. V was clipped by 2 bases and J by 2 bases, with 16 bases between them. The CDR3 nucleotides are TGTGCCAGCAGTTACGAATCGACAGGTCGGGGCAATCAGCCCCAGCATTTT. It codes for CASSYESTGRGNQPQHF.

This clonotype has at least ten counts. V gene TRBV2 combines with J gene TRBJ2-3, with 11 bases identical to TRBD2. CDR1 is SNHLY and CDR2 is FYNNEI in the germline V gene. This CDR3 is built from 15 residues. V trimming: 6 bases; J trimming: 0 bases; junction bases outside the gene matches: 2. CDR3 in amino acids: CASRRTSGSTDTQYF. The DNA for the CDR3 is TGTGCCAGCAGGAGGACTAGCGGGAGCACAGATACGCAGTATTTT.

This chain uses TRBV11-2 with TRBJ2-3, with a tentative D call TRBD1 (5 bases). V was pared by 0 bases and J by 10 bases, with 14 bases between. The length of the CDR3 is 14 residues. Germline V gives CDR1 SGHAT, CDR2 FQNNGV. CDR3 sequence: CASSLDRSQGAQYF. The CDR3 DNA follows: TGTGCCAGCAGCTTAGATCGGTCCCAGGGTGCGCAGTATTTT.

This clonotype showed up many times. This chain joins TRBV20-1 and TRBJ1-6; D is unresolved. Trimming took 2 bases from V and 4 from J, leaving 18 bases between them. Looked up from germline, CDR1 is DFQATT and CDR2 is SNEGSKA (reference sequence). The CDR3 loop spans 17 amino acids. The CDR3 DNA reads TGCAGTGCTAGAAACGCGCAGCGGGGTTCGTATAATTCACCCCTCCACTTT. Residues: CSARNAQRGSYNSPLHF.

This chain uses TRBV6-2 or TRBV6-3 with TRBJ1-3; D is possibly TRBD1 (5 bases). V was shortened by 6 bases and J by 4 bases, with 10 bases between the two germline ends. The CDR3 totals 13 residues. CDR1 is MNHEY and CDR2 is SVGEGT in the germline V gene. CDR3 sequence reads: CASRLDNGNTIYF. In nucleotides, the CDR3 is TGTGCCAGCAGATTGGACAACGGAAACACCATATATTTT.

Many counts were recorded for this clonotype. The chain links TRBV5-1 to TRBJ1-6, with 7 bases lining up with TRBD1. The germline gives CDR1 SGHRS, CDR2 YFSETQ. The CDR3 consists of 14 residues. Trimming at V came to 2 bases and at J to 8 bases, leaving 4 bases not matched to a gene. The CDR3 nucleotides read TGCGCCAGCAGCTTCCGGGACAGTGATTCACCCCTCCACTTT. It specifies CASSFRDSDSPLHF.